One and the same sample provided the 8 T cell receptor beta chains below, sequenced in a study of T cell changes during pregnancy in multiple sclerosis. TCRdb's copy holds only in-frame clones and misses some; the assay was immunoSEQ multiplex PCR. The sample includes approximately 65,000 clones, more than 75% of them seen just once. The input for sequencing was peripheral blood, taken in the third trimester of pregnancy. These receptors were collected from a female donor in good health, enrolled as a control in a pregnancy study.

In DNA form, the CDR3 reads TGTGCCAGCACCACTTATTCAGGGATCGGTTCACCCCTCCACTTT. It is translated as CASTTYSGIGSPLHF. The rearrangement joins TRBV28 to TRBJ1-6, with D possibly TRBD1 on 5 matching bases. This CDR3 is built from 15 residues. Germline V gene data show CDR1 as MDHEN and CDR2 as SYDVKM. V gave up 7 bases and J gave up 9 bases, with 19 bases separating them.

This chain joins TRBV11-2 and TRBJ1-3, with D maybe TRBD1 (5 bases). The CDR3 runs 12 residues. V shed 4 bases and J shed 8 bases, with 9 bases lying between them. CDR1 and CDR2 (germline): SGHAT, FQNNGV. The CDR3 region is CASSSGGDTIYF. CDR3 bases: TGTGCCAGCAGCTCGGGGGGGGACACCATATATTTT.

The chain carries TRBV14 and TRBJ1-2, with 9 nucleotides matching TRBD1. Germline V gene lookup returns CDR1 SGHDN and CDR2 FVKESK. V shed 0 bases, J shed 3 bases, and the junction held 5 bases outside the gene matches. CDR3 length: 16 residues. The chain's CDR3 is CASSQEGTGRHYGYTF. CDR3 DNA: TGTGCCAGCAGCCAAGAAGGGACAGGGCGACACTATGGCTACACCTTC.

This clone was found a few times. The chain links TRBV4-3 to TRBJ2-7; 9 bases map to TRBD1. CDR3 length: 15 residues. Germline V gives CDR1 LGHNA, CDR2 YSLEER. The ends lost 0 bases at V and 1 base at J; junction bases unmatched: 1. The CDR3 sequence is CASSQEQGASYEQYF. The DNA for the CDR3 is TGCGCCAGCAGCCAAGAACAGGGGGCGTCCTACGAGCAGTACTTC.

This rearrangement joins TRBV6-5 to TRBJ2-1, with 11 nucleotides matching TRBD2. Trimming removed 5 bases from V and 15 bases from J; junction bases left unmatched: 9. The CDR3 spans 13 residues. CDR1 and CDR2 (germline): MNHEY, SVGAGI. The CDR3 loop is CASSGLAGGRGFF. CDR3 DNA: TGTGCCAGCAGTGGGCTAGCGGGGGGACGGGGGTTCTTC.

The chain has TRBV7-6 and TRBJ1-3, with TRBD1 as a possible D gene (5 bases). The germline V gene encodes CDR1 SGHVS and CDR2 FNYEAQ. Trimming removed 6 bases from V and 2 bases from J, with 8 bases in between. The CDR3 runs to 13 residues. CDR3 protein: CASRGGAGNTIYF. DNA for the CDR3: TGTGCCAGCAGAGGAGGGGCTGGAAACACCATATATTTT.

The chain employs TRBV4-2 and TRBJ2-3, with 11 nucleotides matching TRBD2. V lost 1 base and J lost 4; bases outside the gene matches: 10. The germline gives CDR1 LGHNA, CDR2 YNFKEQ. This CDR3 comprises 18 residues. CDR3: CASSQGSGGAKSSDTQYF. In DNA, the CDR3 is TGTGCCAGCAGCCAAGGTAGCGGGGGGGCCAAAAGCTCAGATACGCAGTATTTT.

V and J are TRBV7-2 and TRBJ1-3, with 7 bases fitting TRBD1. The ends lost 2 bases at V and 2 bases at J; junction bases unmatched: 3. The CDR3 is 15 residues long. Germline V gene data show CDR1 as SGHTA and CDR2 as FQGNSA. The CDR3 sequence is CASSLNRGPGNTIYF. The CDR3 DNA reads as TGTGCCAGCAGCTTAAACAGGGGCCCTGGAAACACCATATATTTT.